Reported below is one T cell receptor (beta chain). This CDR3 spans 15 amino acids. Trimming shortened V by 4 bases and J by 0 bases, and 11 bases separated the two germline ends. The germline V gene encodes CDR1 SGHDT and CDR2 YYEEEE. Profiling relied on immunoSEQ multiplex PCR, and the TCRdb table lists in-frame clones only, not all of them. The table lists around 170,000 clones, about 87% of them singletons. The entry originates in a study of blood T cell repertoires in COVID-19. The chain joins TRBV5-6 to TRBJ1-3; D unclear. Sequenced: peripheral blood. This receptor was obtained from a woman in her 30s with acute or convalescent COVID-19. The CDR3 spells CASSPGQLSGNTIYF. The CDR3 DNA reads as TGTGCCAGCAGCCCAGGCCAGCTCTCTGGAAACACCATATATTTT.